This TCR beta chain was recovered during a study of blood T cell repertoires in COVID-19. The V gene's germline CDR1 is SGHVS and CDR2 FNYEAQ. V lost 3 bases and J lost 10; bases outside the gene matches: 9. This CDR3 comprises 15 residues. Data came from immunoSEQ multiplex PCR; TCRdb stores just in-frame clones and leaves some out. The sample lists about 270,000 clones, around 81% seen once, with under 3% in the top ten. Sequenced sample: peripheral blood. The receptor comes from a woman aged 55-69 years with active or convalescent COVID-19. The chain joins TRBV7-6 to TRBJ2-1; the match to TRBD1 covers 10 bases. The CDR3 loop is CASSFHPTGGKEQFF. For the CDR3, the DNA is TGTGCCAGCAGCTTCCACCCGACAGGGGGCAAAGAGCAGTTCTTC.